What follows describes a single T cell receptor beta chain. An end of the junction does not agree with germline; a read error may underlie this. Authors' analysis steps: Estimates of nucleated cell counts were drawn from the amplification of reference gene primers. Profiled with immunoSEQ multiplex PCR; TCRdb holds only in-frame clones, not every one. Clone size and the V and J calls come from that table; the DNA yielded D and trimming. The table has 200,000 to 250,000 clones, around 90% seen once. The sample is drawn from a study of blood T cell repertoires in COVID-19. The CDR3 is 15 residues long. Germline V gene sequence: CDR1 SGHVS, CDR2 FQNEAQ. Participants were aged about 18 to 100 years from approximately 25 US areas. Donors were grouped by their self-reported clinical history.

This TCR derives from a woman aged 45-60 years with acute COVID-19. The sample was PBMCs or T cells enriched from blood (not recorded which). V usage is TRBV7-8 and J usage is TRBJ2-1; 7 nucleotides align to TRBD1. CDR3 in amino acids: CASNLPGQTYNEQFF. For the CDR3, the DNA is TGTGCCAGCAACTTACCGGGACAGACCTACAATGAGCAGTTCTTC. The full variable domain, its missing parts supplied by reference TRBV7-8 and TRBJ2-1, is GAGVSQSPRYKVAKRGQDVALRCDPISGHVSLFWYQQALGQGPEFLTYFQNEAQLDKSGLPSDRFFAERPEGSVSTLKIQRTQQEDSAVYLCASNLPGQTYNEQFFGPGTRLTVL.